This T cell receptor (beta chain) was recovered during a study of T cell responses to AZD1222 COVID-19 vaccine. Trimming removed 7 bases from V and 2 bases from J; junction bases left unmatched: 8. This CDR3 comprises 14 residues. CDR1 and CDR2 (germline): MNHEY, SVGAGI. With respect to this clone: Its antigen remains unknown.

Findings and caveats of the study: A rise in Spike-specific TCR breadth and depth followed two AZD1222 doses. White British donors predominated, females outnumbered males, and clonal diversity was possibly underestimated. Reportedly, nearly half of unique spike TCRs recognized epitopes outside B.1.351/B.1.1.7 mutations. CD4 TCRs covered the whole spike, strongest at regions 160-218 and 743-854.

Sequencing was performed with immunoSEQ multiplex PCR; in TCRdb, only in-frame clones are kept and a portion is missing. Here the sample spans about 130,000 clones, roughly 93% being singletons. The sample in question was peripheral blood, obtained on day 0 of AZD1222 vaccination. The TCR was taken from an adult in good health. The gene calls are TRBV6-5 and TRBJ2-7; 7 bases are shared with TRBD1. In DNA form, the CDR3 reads TGTGCCAGCACCTTAACTCAGGGGGCCTACGAGCAGTACTTC. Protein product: CASTLTQGAYEQYF.